This T cell receptor (beta chain) emerged from a study of spatial heterogeneity in lung cancer. For the study at large: Sequencing covered available follow-up PBMC samples collected a median of roughly 2 years after resection. Compared with alpha-chain sequences, beta-chain sequences were consistently detected in greater numbers. Whole-study findings and limits: Ubiquitous expanded tumor TCRs were seen in blood more at resection than at follow-up.

This CDR3 is 14 amino acids long. Losses at the gene ends were 4 bases for V and 5 bases for J; bases not matched to a gene: 5. Germline CDR1 and CDR2: LGHDT and YNNKEL (reference sequence). Time point defined: blood at routine non-recurrence follow-up after resection. Unsorted whole RNA of tumor, nontumor lung or frozen PBMC was sequenced. This clonotype was seen ten or more times. Its antigen is not known. TCRdb re-called the 5' RACE reads with MiXCR, one entry per CDR3 protein. The sample holds around 120,000 distinct CDR3 sequences, 12% seen once. This sequence joins TRBV3-1 and TRBJ2-1; 7 bases are a match to TRBD2. Sequences were derived from PBMCs, sampled at follow-up. This receptor was identified in a male donor with early-stage non-small cell lung cancer. The DNA for the CDR3 is TGTGCCAGCAGCCGCCCGAGCGGGGACAATGAGCAGTTCTTC. Translated, it gives CASSRPSGDNEQFF.